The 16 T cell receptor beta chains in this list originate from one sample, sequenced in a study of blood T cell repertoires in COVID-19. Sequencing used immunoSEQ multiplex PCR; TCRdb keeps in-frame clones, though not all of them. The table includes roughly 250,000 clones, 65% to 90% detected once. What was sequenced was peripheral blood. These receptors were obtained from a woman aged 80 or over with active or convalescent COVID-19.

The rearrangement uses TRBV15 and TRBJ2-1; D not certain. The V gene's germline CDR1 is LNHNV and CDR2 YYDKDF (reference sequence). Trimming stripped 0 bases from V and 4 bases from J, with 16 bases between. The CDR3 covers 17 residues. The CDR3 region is CATSRDPGTGTYNEQFF. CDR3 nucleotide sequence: TGTGCCACCAGCAGAGATCCCGGAACGGGTACGTACAATGAGCAGTTCTTC. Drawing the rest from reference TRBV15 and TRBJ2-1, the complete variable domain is DAMVIQNPRYQVTQFGKPVTLSCSQTLNHNVMYWYQQKSSQAPKLLFHYYDKDFNNEADTPDNFQSRRPNTSFCFLDIRSPGLGDTAMYLCATSRDPGTGTYNEQFFGPGTRLTVL.

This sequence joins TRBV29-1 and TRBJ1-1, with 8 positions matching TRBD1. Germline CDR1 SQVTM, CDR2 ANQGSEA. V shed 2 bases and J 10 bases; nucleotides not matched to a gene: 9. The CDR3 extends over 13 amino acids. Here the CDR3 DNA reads TGCAGCGTTGAACCTGGACAGGGCCAGGGAGCTTTCTTT. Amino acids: CSVEPGQGQGAFF.

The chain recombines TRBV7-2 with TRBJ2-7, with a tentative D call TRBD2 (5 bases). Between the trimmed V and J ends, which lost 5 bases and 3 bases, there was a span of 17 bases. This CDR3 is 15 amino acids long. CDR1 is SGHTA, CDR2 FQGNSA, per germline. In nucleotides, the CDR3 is TGTGCCAGCAGCCCGGAGCCTAGCCGGTACTACGAGCAGTACTTC. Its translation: CASSPEPSRYYEQYF.

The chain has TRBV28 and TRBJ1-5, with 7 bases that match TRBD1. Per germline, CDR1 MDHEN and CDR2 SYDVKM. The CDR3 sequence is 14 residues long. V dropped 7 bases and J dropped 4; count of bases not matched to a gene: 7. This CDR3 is CASKWGQPNQPQHF. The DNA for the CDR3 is TGTGCCAGCAAATGGGGACAGCCGAATCAGCCCCAGCATTTT. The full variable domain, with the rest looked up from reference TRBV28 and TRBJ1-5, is DVKVTQSSRYLVKRTGEKVFLECVQDMDHENMFWYRQDPGLGLRLIYFSYDVKMKEKGDIPEGYSVSREKKERFSLILESASTNQTSMYLCASKWGQPNQPQHFGDGTRLSIL.

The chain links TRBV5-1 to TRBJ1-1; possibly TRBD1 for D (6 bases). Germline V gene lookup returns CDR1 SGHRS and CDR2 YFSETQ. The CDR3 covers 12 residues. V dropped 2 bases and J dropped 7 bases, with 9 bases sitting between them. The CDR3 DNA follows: TGCGCCAGCAGCTTAACAGGGAATGAAGCTTTCTTT. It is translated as CASSLTGNEAFF.

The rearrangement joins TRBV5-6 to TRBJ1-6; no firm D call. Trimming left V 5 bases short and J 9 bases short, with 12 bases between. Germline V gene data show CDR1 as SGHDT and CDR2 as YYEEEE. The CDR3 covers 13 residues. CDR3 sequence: CASSSPVSSPLHF. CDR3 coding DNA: TGTGCCAGCAGTAGTCCCGTGTCTTCACCCCTCCACTTT. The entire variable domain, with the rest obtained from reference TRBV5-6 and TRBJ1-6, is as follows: DAGVTQSPTHLIKTRGQQVTLRCSPKSGHDTVSWYQQALGQGPQFIFQYYEEEERQRGNFPDRFSGHQFPNYSSELNVNALLLGDSALYLCASSSPVSSPLHFGNGTRLTVT.

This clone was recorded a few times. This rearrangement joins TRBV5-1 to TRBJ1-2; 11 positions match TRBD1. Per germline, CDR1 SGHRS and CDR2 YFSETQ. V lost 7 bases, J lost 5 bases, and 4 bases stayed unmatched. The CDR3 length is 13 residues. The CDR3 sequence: CASGWDRGYGYTF. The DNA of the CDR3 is TGCGCCAGCGGATGGGACAGGGGGTATGGCTACACCTTC.

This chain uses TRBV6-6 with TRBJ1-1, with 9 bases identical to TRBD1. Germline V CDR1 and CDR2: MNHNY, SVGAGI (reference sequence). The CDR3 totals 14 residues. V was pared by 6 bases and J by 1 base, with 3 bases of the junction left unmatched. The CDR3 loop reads CASRTGGPNTEAFF. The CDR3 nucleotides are TGTGCCAGCAGGACAGGGGGACCGAACACTGAAGCTTTCTTT.

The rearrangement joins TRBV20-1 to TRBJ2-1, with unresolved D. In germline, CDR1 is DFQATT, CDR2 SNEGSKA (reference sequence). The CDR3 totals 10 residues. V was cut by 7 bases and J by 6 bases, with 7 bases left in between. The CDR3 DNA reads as TGCAGTGTAATCCGCAATGAGCAGTTCTTC. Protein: CSVIRNEQFF.

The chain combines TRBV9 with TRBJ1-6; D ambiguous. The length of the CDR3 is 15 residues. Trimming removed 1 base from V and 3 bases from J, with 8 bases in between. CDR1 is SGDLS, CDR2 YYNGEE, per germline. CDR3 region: CASSVNSLYNSPLHF. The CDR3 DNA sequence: TGTGCCAGCAGCGTAAACAGCCTCTATAATTCACCCCTCCACTTT.

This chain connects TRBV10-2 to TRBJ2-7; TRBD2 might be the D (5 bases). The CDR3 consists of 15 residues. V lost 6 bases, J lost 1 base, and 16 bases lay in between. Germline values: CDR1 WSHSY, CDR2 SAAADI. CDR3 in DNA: TGCGCCAGCAGAAAGTCCCGGGATCTTTCCTACGAGCAGTACTTC. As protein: CASRKSRDLSYEQYF.

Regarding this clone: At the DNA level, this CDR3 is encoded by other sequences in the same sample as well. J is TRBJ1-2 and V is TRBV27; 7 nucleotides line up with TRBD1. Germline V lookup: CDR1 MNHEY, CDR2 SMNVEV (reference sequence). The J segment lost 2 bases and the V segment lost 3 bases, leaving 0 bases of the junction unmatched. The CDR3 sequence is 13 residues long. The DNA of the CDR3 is TGTGCCAGCAGTTTGACAGGGAACTATGGCTACACCTTC. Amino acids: CASSLTGNYGYTF.

The CDR3 coding sequence is TGTGCCAGCTGTGCTCAGGGGGCGGACGAGCAGTACTTC. Encoded protein: CASCAQGADEQYF. The chain employs TRBV5-4 and TRBJ2-7, with TRBD1 identical over 8 bases. The CDR3 length is 13 residues. The germline V gene has CDR1 SGHNT and CDR2 YYREEE (reference sequence). Unmatched junction bases numbered 8, after V lost 7 bases and J lost 5 bases.

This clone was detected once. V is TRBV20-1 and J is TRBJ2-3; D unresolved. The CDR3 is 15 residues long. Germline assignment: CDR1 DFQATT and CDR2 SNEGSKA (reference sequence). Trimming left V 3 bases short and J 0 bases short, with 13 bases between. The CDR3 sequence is CSASPRLISTDTQYF. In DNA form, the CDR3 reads TGCAGTGCTAGTCCCAGGTTAATCAGCACAGATACGCAGTATTTT.

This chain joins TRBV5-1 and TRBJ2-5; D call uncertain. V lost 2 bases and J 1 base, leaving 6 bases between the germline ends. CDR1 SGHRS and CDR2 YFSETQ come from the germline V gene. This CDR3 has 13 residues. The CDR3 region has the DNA TGCGCCAGCAGCTTCCCGTCCCAAGAGACCCAGTACTTC. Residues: CASSFPSQETQYF. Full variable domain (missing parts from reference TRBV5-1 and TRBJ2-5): KAGVTQTPRYLIKTRGQQVTLSCSPISGHRSVSWYQQTPGQGLQFLFEYFSETQRNKGNFPGRFSGRQFSNSRSEMNVSTLELGDSALYLCASSFPSQETQYFGPGTRLLVL.

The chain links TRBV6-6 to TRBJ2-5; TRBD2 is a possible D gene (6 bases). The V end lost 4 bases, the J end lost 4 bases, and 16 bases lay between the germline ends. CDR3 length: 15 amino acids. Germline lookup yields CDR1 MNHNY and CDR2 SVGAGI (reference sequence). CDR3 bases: TGTGCCAGCAGTTCCGCCGCCGGGGGAGGAGAGACCCAGTACTTC. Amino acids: CASSSAAGGGETQYF.